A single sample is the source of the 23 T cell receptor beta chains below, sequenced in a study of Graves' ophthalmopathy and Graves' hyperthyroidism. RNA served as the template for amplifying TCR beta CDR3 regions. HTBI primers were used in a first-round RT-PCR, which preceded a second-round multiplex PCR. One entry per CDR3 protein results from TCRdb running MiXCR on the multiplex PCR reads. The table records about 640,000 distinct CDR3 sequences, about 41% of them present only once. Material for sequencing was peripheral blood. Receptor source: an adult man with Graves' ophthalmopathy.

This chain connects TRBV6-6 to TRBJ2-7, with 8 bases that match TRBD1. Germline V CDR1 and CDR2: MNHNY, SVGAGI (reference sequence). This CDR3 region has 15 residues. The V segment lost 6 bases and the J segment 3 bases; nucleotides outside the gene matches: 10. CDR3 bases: TGTGCCAGCAGCTCGGGACAGGTCTATGGCTACGAGCAGTACTTC. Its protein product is CASSSGQVYGYEQYF.

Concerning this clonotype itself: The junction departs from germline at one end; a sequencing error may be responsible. CDR3 residues: CASSLEIGGPRTEAFF. The CDR3 DNA is TGCGCCAGCAGCTTGGAAATTGGGGGGCCCCGCACTGAAGCTTTCTTT. The chain recombines TRBV9 with TRBJ1-1; weak D call: TRBD1 (6 bases). CDR3 length: 16 amino acids. CDR1 SGDLS and CDR2 YYNGEE come from the germline V gene.

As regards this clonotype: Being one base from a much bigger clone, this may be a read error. In DNA, the CDR3 is TGTGCCAGCAGCTTTTGGGCAGGGGTGAGAGGCTACACCTTC. Translating gives CASSFWAGVRGYTF. The chain is built from TRBV11-2 and TRBJ1-2, with D maybe TRBD1 (6 bases). The germline V gene encodes CDR1 SGHAT and CDR2 FQNNGV. This CDR3 contains 14 residues. V gave up 3 bases and J gave up 8 bases, with 16 bases separating them.

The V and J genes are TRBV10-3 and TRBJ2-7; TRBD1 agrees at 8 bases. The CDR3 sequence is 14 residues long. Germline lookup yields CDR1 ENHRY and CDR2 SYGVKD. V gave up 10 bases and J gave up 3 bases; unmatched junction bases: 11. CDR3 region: CASLQGDTYYEQYF. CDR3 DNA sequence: TGTGCCAGTCTACAGGGGGACACTTACTACGAGCAGTACTTC.

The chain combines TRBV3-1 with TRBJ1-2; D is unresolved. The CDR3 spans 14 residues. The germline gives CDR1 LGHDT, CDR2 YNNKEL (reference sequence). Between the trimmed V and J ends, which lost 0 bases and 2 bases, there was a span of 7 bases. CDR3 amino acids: CASSQEGRNYGYTF. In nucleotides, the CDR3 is TGTGCCAGCAGCCAAGAAGGTCGGAACTATGGCTACACCTTC.

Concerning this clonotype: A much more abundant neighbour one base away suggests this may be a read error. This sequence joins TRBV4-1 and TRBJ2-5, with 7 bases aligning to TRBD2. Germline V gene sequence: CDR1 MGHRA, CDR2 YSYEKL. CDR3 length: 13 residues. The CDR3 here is CASGGRVQETQHF. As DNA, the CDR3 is TGCGCCAGTGGCGGGAGAGTTCAAGAGACCCAGCACTTC.

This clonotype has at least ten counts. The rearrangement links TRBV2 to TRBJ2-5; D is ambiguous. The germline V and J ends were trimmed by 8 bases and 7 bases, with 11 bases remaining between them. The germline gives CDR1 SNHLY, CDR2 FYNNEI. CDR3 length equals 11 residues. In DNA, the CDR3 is TGTGCCAGCCAGAAACGGGCGACCCAGTACTTC. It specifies CASQKRATQYF.

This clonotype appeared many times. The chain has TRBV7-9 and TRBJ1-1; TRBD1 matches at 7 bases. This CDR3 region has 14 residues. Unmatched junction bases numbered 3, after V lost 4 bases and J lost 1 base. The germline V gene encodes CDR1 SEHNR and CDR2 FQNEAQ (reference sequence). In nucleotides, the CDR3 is TGTGCCAGCAGCTCGCAGGGGGGGAACACTGAAGCTTTCTTT. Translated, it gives CASSSQGGNTEAFF.

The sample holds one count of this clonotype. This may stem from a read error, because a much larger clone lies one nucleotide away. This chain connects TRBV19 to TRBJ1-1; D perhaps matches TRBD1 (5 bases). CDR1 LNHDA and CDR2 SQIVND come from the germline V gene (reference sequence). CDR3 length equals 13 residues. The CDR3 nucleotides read TGTGCCGGTAGCGGAGGGGTGAGCACTGAAGCTTTCTTT. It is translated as CAGSGGVSTEAFF. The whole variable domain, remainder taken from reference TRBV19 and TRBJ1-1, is DGGITQSPKYLFRKEGQNVTLSCEQNLNHDAMYWYRQDPGQGLRLIYYSQIVNDFQKGDIAEGYSVSREKKESFPLTVTSAQKNPTAFYLCAGSGGVSTEAFFGQGTRLTVV.

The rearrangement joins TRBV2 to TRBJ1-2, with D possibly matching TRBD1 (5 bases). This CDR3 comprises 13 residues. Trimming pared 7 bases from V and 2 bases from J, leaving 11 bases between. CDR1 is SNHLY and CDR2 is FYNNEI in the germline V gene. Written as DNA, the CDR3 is TGTGCCAGCAATGAGGGGACCAACTATGGCTACACCTTC. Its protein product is CASNEGTNYGYTF.

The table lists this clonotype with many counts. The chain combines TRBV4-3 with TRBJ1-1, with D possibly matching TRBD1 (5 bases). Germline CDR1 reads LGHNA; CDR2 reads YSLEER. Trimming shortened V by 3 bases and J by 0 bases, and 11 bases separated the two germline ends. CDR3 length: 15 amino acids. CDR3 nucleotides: TGCGCCAGCAGCCAGGTGAAACAGGTGAACACTGAAGCTTTCTTT. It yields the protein CASSQVKQVNTEAFF.

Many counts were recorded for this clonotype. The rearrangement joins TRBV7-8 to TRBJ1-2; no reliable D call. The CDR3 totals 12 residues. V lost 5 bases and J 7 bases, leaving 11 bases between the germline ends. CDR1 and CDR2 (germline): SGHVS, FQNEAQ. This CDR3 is CASSLTNVGYTF. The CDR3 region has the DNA TGTGCCAGCAGCCTGACAAATGTTGGCTACACCTTC.

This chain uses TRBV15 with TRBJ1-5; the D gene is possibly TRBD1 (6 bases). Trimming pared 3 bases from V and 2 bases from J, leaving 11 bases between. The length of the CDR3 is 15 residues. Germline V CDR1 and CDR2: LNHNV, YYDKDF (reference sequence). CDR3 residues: CATSSASGGNQPQHF. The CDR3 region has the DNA TGTGCCACCAGCAGTGCCTCAGGGGGCAATCAGCCCCAGCATTTT. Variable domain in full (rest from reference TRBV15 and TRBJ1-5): DAMVIQNPRYQVTQFGKPVTLSCSQTLNHNVMYWYQQKSSQAPKLLFHYYDKDFNNEADTPDNFQSRRPNTSFCFLDIRSPGLGDTAMYLCATSSASGGNQPQHFGDGTRLSIL.

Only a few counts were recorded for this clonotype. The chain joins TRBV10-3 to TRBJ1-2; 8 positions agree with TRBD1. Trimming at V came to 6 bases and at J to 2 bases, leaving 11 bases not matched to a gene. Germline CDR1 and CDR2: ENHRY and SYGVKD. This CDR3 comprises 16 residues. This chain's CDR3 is CAIRPDRGRPNYGYTF. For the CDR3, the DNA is TGTGCCATCAGGCCCGACAGGGGTAGGCCAAACTATGGCTACACCTTC.

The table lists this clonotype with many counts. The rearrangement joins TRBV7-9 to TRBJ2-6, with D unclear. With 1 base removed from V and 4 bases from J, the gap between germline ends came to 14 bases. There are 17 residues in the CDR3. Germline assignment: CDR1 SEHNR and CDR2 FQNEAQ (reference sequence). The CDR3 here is CASSLEGGRFGANVLTF. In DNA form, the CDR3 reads TGTGCCAGCAGCTTAGAGGGCGGTAGATTCGGGGCCAACGTCCTGACTTTC.

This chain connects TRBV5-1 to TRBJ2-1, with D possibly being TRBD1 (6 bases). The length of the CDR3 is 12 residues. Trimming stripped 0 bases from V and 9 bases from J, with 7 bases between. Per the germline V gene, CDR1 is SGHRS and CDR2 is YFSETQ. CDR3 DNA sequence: TGCGCCAGCAGCTTGGTGGGGGCTGAGCAGTTCTTC. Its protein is CASSLVGAEQFF.

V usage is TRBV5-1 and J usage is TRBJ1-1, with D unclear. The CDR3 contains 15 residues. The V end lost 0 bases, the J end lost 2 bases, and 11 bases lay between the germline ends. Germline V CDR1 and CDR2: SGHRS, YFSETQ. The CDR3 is CASSLGVRKNTEAFF. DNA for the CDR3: TGCGCCAGCAGCTTGGGAGTCCGTAAAAACACTGAAGCTTTCTTT.

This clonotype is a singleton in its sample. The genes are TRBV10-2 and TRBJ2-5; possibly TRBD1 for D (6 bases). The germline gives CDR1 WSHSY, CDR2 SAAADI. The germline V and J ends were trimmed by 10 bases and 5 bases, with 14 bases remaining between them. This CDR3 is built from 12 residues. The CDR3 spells CATSGAVETQYF. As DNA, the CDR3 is TGCGCCACCTCAGGGGCTGTGGAGACCCAGTACTTC.

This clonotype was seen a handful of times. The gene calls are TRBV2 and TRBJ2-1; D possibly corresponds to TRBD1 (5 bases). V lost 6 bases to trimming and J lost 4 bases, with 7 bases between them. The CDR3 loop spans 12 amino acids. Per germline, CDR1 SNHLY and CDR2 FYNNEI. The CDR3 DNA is TGTGCCAGCAGCCAGGGTTACAATGAGCAGTTCTTC. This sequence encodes CASSQGYNEQFF.

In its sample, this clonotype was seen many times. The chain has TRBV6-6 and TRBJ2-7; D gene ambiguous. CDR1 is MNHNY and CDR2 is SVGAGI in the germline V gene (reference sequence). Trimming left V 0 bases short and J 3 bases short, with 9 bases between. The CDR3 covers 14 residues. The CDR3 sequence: CASSYSRQSYEQYF. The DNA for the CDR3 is TGTGCCAGCAGTTACTCGAGGCAGAGCTACGAGCAGTACTTC.

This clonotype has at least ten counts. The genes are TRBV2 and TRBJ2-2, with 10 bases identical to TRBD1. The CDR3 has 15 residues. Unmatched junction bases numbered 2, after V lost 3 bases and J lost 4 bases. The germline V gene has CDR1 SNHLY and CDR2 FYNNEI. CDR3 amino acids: CASSEGTGATGELFF. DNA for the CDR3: TGTGCCAGCAGTGAGGGGACAGGGGCCACCGGGGAGCTGTTTTTT.

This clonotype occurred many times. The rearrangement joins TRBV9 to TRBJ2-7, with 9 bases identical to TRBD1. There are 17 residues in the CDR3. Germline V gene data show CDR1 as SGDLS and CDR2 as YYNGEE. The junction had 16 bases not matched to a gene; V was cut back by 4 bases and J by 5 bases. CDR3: CASSTSGTGYLLHEQYF. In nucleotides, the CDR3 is TGTGCCAGCAGCACCTCCGGGACAGGGTACCTTTTACACGAGCAGTACTTC.

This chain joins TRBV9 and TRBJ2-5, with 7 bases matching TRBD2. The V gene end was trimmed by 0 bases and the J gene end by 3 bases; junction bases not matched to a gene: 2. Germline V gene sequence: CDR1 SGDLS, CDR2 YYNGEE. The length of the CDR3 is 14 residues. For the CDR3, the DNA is TGTGCCAGCAGCGTAGGCGGGGGAGAAGAGACCCAGTACTTC. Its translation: CASSVGGGEETQYF. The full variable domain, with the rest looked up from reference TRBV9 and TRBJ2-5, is DSGVTQTPKHLITATGQRVTLRCSPRSGDLSVYWYQQSLDQGLQFLIQYYNGEERAKGNILERFSAQQFPDLHSELNLSSLELGDSALYFCASSVGGGEETQYFGPGTRLLVL.